This TCR beta chain was profiled in a study of T cells in Graves' hyperthyroidism and ophthalmopathy. This clonotype was recorded many times. RNA transcripts served as the template for amplifying TCR beta CDR3 regions. The TCR CDR3 first-round RT-PCR relied on the HTBI primer set. A single record per CDR3 protein comes from TCRdb applying MiXCR to the multiplex PCR reads. The sample lists more than 150,000 distinct CDR3 sequences; approximately 15% were seen once. When ophthalmopathy did not progress within 18 months, Graves' hyperthyroidism was considered stable. Diagnosing involved the use of clinical symptoms, serum thyroxine and TRAb, thyroid ultrasound and orbital computed tomography. Trimming took 2 bases from V and 1 from J, leaving 15 bases between them. Germline lookup yields CDR1 MNHEY and CDR2 SVGEGT. CDR3 size: 17 residues.

Source material: blood. This TCR derives from a woman in her fifties or sixties with Graves' hyperthyroidism. The gene calls are TRBV6-2 or TRBV6-3 and TRBJ2-1; D assignment may be TRBD1 or TRBD2 (5 bases each). The CDR3 DNA reads TGTGCCAGCAGTTACATCTTAGGGGAGAGGTCCTACAATGAGCAGTTCTTC. Amino acids: CASSYILGERSYNEQFF.